This entry lists 24 T cell receptor beta chains sequenced from one sample in a study of cytomegalovirus exposure and HLA in healthy donors. TCRdb keeps only in-frame clones here, not all; method: immunoSEQ multiplex PCR. Of 250,000 to 300,000 clones listed, 65% to 90% were seen once; the top ten hold around 1%. What was sequenced was PBMCs. Receptors were obtained from a woman aged 18-29 years in good health and CMV-seronegative.

The chain joins TRBV7-2 to TRBJ1-1, with 7 bases identical to TRBD1. CDR3 length equals 14 residues. The V segment lost 6 bases and the J segment 1 base; nucleotides outside the gene matches: 5. The germline V gene has CDR1 SGHTA and CDR2 FQGNSA. CDR3 sequence reads: CASRPGQQNTEAFF. CDR3 bases: TGTGCCAGCAGGCCGGGACAGCAGAACACTGAAGCTTTCTTT.

The count of this clone is one. The V and J genes are TRBV23-1 and TRBJ1-5; the D gene is possibly TRBD1 (5 bases). TRBV23-1 has ORF status, its function being uncertain. CDR3 length: 15 amino acids. Trimming stripped 8 bases from V and 3 bases from J, with 17 bases between. This CDR3 reads CASPEGGRVNQPQHF. In DNA, the CDR3 is TGCGCCAGCCCTGAGGGAGGCAGGGTCAATCAGCCCCAGCATTTT.

The rearrangement joins TRBV6-5 to TRBJ1-5, with no clear D. Trimming removed 0 bases from V and 4 bases from J, with 10 bases in between. Germline CDR1 and CDR2: MNHEY and SVGAGI. This CDR3 contains 15 residues. The CDR3 is CASSYSGGSNQPQHF. CDR3 nucleotides: TGTGCCAGCAGTTACTCGGGAGGGTCTAATCAGCCCCAGCATTTT.

This clone was detected a few times. The chain uses TRBV9 and TRBJ1-6; D might be TRBD1 (5 bases). This CDR3 comprises 15 residues. V was cut by 1 base and J by 9 bases, with 14 bases left in between. Germline-derived CDR1 and CDR2 are SGDLS and YYNGEE. The CDR3 spells CASSVQGNPSSPLHF. The CDR3, as DNA: TGTGCCAGCAGCGTACAGGGAAACCCGAGTTCACCCCTCCACTTT.

This clone was observed a single time. This chain connects TRBV5-1 to TRBJ2-7; D is possibly TRBD1 (6 bases). Trimming removed 0 bases from V and 4 bases from J, with 17 bases in between. The CDR3 has 16 amino acids. Per the germline V gene, CDR1 is SGHRS and CDR2 is YFSETQ. CDR3 sequence (DNA): TGCGCCAGCAGCTTGGCCGAGGGCAGGGGCAGGTACGAGCAGTACTTC. This encodes CASSLAEGRGRYEQYF. The full variable domain, with the rest looked up from reference TRBV5-1 and TRBJ2-7, is KAGVTQTPRYLIKTRGQQVTLSCSPISGHRSVSWYQQTPGQGLQFLFEYFSETQRNKGNFPGRFSGRQFSNSRSEMNVSTLELGDSALYLCASSLAEGRGRYEQYFGPGTRLTVT.

The chain employs TRBV5-4 and TRBJ2-1, with 10 bases aligning to TRBD2. The CDR3 runs 18 residues. CDR1 and CDR2 from the germline V gene are SGHNT and YYREEE (reference sequence). V was clipped by 4 bases and J by 4 bases; unmatched bases: 14. CDR3 bases: TGTGCCAGCAGCCCCGGTAGTGCTAGCGGGAGTTCGTACAATGAGCAGTTCTTC. This sequence encodes CASSPGSASGSSYNEQFF.

The chain joins TRBV9 to TRBJ2-7, with D tentatively TRBD2 (5 bases). Germline-derived CDR1 and CDR2 are SGDLS and YYNGEE. The CDR3 spans 14 residues. V was trimmed by 0 bases and J by 6 bases, leaving 13 bases between them. The CDR3 here is CASSVGSRAAEQYF. For the CDR3, the DNA is TGTGCCAGCAGCGTAGGGAGTAGAGCGGCCGAGCAGTACTTC.

In its sample, this clone was seen a few times. The same CDR3 arises from other DNA sequences in this sample as well. V usage is TRBV9 and J usage is TRBJ2-7; 12 nucleotides agree with TRBD2. Germline values: CDR1 SGDLS, CDR2 YYNGEE. V was pared by 1 base and J by 4 bases, with 3 bases of the junction left unmatched. The CDR3 length is 15 residues. In nucleotides, the CDR3 is TGTGCCAGCAGCGTAACTAGCGGGAGGTTGTACGAGCAGTACTTC. Its translation: CASSVTSGRLYEQYF.

This clone was seen once. V gene TRBV7-2 combines with J gene TRBJ2-7; D is perhaps TRBD1 (5 bases). CDR1 SGHTA and CDR2 FQGNSA come from the germline V gene. CDR3 length equals 12 residues. V lost 5 bases to trimming and J lost 6 bases, with 11 bases between them. CDR3 DNA: TGTGCCAGCAGCACGACAGCAAGCGAGCAGTACTTC. Translating it yields CASSTTASEQYF.

The chain combines TRBV28 with TRBJ2-3; D is undetermined. Trimming removed 4 bases from V and 2 bases from J, with 7 bases in between. Germline CDR1 is MDHEN and CDR2 is SYDVKM. The CDR3 loop spans 13 amino acids. The CDR3 sequence: CASSWSATDTQYF. CDR3 DNA: TGTGCCAGCAGTTGGAGCGCCACAGATACGCAGTATTTT.

For this clone: One junction end disagrees with the germline gene, perhaps due to a read error. This chain connects TRBV7-9 to TRBJ1-5; D is possibly TRBD1 (6 bases). This CDR3 has 12 amino acids. Germline-derived CDR1 and CDR2 are SEHNR and FQNEAQ (reference sequence). CDR3 in amino acids: CASSSVTGTQHF. CDR3 coding DNA: TGTGCCAGCAGCAGCGTAACAGGGACCCAACATTTT. Full variable domain (missing parts from reference TRBV7-9 and TRBJ1-5): DTGVSQNPRHKITKRGQNVTFRCDPISEHNRLYWYRQTLGQGPEFLTYFQNEAQLEKSRLLSDRFSAERPKGSFSTLEIQRTEQGDSAMYLCASSSVTGTQHFGDGTRLSIL.

V usage is TRBV30 and J usage is TRBJ2-7; TRBD2 aligns across 10 bases. CDR1 and CDR2 (germline): GTSNPN, SVGIG (reference sequence). The CDR3 contains 14 residues. Trimming cost V 1 base and J 2 bases; bases outside gene matches: 2. CDR3 DNA: TGTGCCTGGAGTGAGCTAGCGGGGGCCTACGAGCAGTACTTC. It specifies CAWSELAGAYEQYF. Using reference TRBV30 and TRBJ2-7 for the parts outside the CDR3, the full variable domain is SQTIHQWPATLVQPVGSPLSLECTVEGTSNPNLYWYRQAAGRGLQLLFYSVGIGQISSEVPQNLSASRPQDRQFILSSKKLLLSDSGFYLCAWSELAGAYEQYFGPGTRLTVT.

The chain has TRBV7-2 and TRBJ2-7; 9 bases line up with TRBD1. With 5 bases clipped from V and 6 bases from J, the junction kept 5 bases outside the gene matches. This CDR3 has 13 amino acids. Germline V gene lookup returns CDR1 SGHTA and CDR2 FQGNSA. Here the CDR3 reads CASSRDRASEQYF. Here the CDR3 DNA reads TGTGCCAGCAGCCGGGACAGGGCCTCCGAGCAGTACTTC. Filled out from reference TRBV7-2 and TRBJ2-7, the complete variable domain reads GAGVSQSPSNKVTEKGKDVELRCDPISGHTALYWYRQSLGQGLEFLIYFQGNSAPDKSGLPSDRFSAERTGGSVSTLTIQRTQQEDSAVYLCASSRDRASEQYFGPGTRLTVT.

The chain combines TRBV9 with TRBJ2-2; perhaps TRBD2 as D (6 bases). V was shortened by 3 bases and J by 6 bases, with 9 bases between the two germline ends. CDR1 is SGDLS and CDR2 is YYNGEE in the germline V gene. The CDR3 sequence is 13 residues long. CDR3 protein: CASSGRLAGELFF. CDR3 DNA: TGTGCCAGCAGCGGCAGACTAGCCGGGGAGCTGTTTTTT.

This sequence joins TRBV7-3 and TRBJ1-6; 7 nucleotides line up with TRBD1. Unmatched junction bases numbered 4, after V lost 5 bases and J lost 9 bases. The length of the CDR3 is 13 residues. Germline loops: CDR1 SGHTA, CDR2 FQGTGA. The CDR3 bases are TGTGCCAGCAGCCTACAGGGGCGTTCACCCCTCCACTTT. This sequence encodes CASSLQGRSPLHF. Variable domain in full (rest from reference TRBV7-3 and TRBJ1-6): GAGVSQTPSNKVTEKGKYVELRCDPISGHTALYWYRQSLGQGPEFLIYFQGTGAADDSGLPNDRFFAVRPEGSVSTLKIQRTERGDSAVYLCASSLQGRSPLHFGNGTRLTVT.

In DNA, the CDR3 is TGCGCCAGCAGCCCGGGACTAGCGGGCTACTACGAGCAGTACTTC. Its translation is CASSPGLAGYYEQYF. V and J are TRBV5-1 and TRBJ2-7, with 12 positions matching TRBD2. V lost 4 bases and J lost 3; bases outside the gene matches: 5. Germline V gives CDR1 SGHRS, CDR2 YFSETQ. The CDR3 has 15 residues.

The chain recombines TRBV4-2 with TRBJ2-1; tentatively, D is TRBD2 (6 bases). The CDR3 has 12 amino acids. Germline assignment: CDR1 LGHNA and CDR2 YNFKEQ. The V and J ends lost 3 bases and 9 bases respectively, with 9 bases between them. CDR3 sequence reads: CASSQQGGEQFF. The CDR3 bases are TGTGCCAGCAGCCAGCAGGGAGGTGAGCAGTTCTTC.

The chain has TRBV9 and TRBJ2-1; 13 bases agree with TRBD2. The germline gives CDR1 SGDLS, CDR2 YYNGEE. The CDR3 has 17 residues. Trimming cost V 4 bases and J 2 bases; bases outside gene matches: 6. CDR3 loop: CASSLGTSGATYNEQFF. In nucleotides, the CDR3 is TGTGCCAGCAGCCTCGGGACTAGCGGGGCCACCTACAATGAGCAGTTCTTC.

The chain couples TRBV30 to TRBJ2-1; a weak D match, TRBD2 (7 bases). Germline CDR1 and CDR2: GTSNPN and SVGIG (reference sequence). This CDR3 comprises 14 residues. Between the trimmed V and J ends, which lost 4 bases and 10 bases, there was a span of 20 bases. The CDR3 loop reads CAWTWGGHVPEQFF. CDR3 nucleotide sequence: TGTGCCTGGACCTGGGGGGGGCATGTACCGGAGCAGTTCTTC. Based on the CDR3 plus reference TRBV30 and TRBJ2-1, the full variable domain is SQTIHQWPATLVQPVGSPLSLECTVEGTSNPNLYWYRQAAGRGLQLLFYSVGIGQISSEVPQNLSASRPQDRQFILSSKKLLLSDSGFYLCAWTWGGHVPEQFFGPGTRLTVL.

The chain has TRBV4-1 and TRBJ1-4; possible D gene TRBD1, 5 bases. The germline V and J ends were trimmed by 4 bases and 7 bases, with 16 bases remaining between them. Germline V gene lookup returns CDR1 MGHRA and CDR2 YSYEKL. The CDR3 is 15 residues long. The CDR3 loop is CASSLLRRGTEKLFF. Here the CDR3 DNA reads TGCGCCAGCAGCCTTTTGCGAAGGGGTACTGAAAAACTGTTTTTT.

The rearrangement links TRBV7-6 to TRBJ2-5; D is unresolved. With 1 base removed from V and 0 bases from J, the gap between germline ends came to 6 bases. Germline CDR1 is SGHVS and CDR2 is FNYEAQ. CDR3 length: 14 residues. The chain's CDR3 is CASSLDPNQETQYF. As DNA, the CDR3 is TGTGCCAGCAGCTTAGATCCCAACCAAGAGACCCAGTACTTC.

This chain connects TRBV7-6 to TRBJ2-1; D possibly corresponds to TRBD2 (6 bases). The CDR3 runs to 13 residues. Trimming stripped 1 base from V and 12 bases from J, with 13 bases between. Germline-derived CDR1 and CDR2 are SGHVS and FNYEAQ. The CDR3 DNA reads as TGTGCCAGCAGCTTAGAGGCTAGCGTGCTGCAGTTCTTC. Amino acids: CASSLEASVLQFF.

CDR3 bases: TGTGCCAGCAGTAGACAAGGGGGTGAACAGCCCCAGCATTTT. This gives the protein CASSRQGGEQPQHF. The J gene is TRBJ1-5, the V gene TRBV6-5; D may be TRBD1 (6 bases). Germline V lookup: CDR1 MNHEY, CDR2 SVGAGI. This CDR3 contains 14 residues. Trimming left V 5 bases short and J 7 bases short, with 15 bases between.

V is TRBV9 and J is TRBJ1-5, with D perhaps TRBD1 (5 bases). CDR3 size: 15 residues. V lost 3 bases and J lost 1, with 11 bases in between. Germline-derived CDR1 and CDR2 are SGDLS and YYNGEE. CDR3 DNA sequence: TGTGCCAGCAGCGCAGCAGGGCAAAGCAATCAGCCCCAGCATTTT. This encodes CASSAAGQSNQPQHF.